These 11 T cell receptor beta chains were sequenced from one sample in a study of cytomegalovirus exposure and HLA in healthy donors. Using immunoSEQ multiplex PCR, the repertoire was profiled, and TCRdb retains in-frame clones only, with some absent. The sample records about 63,000 clones, around 92% being singletons. The sequencing input was PBMCs. These receptors were taken from a woman under 30 in good health and CMV-seronegative.

The rearrangement uses TRBV7-8 and TRBJ1-3, with 9 nucleotides matching TRBD1. With 9 bases clipped from V and 0 bases from J, the junction kept 6 bases outside the gene matches. The CDR3 loop spans 15 amino acids. The germline V gene encodes CDR1 SGHVS and CDR2 FQNEAQ. The CDR3 DNA sequence: TGTGCCAGTAGGGGGACAGGGTACTCTGGAAACACCATATATTTT. It codes for CASRGTGYSGNTIYF.

The chain employs TRBV14 and TRBJ1-4; tentatively, D is TRBD1 (5 bases). This CDR3 region has 14 residues. V was trimmed by 3 bases and J by 6 bases, leaving 11 bases between them. Germline lookup yields CDR1 SGHDN and CDR2 FVKESK. The CDR3 reads CASSQQGVDEKLFF. CDR3 nucleotides: TGTGCCAGCAGCCAGCAGGGTGTCGATGAAAAACTGTTTTTT.

CDR3 sequence (DNA): TGCGCCAGCAGTGTTGGGGACAGGGCTTTCGAGACCCAGTACTTC. Its translation: CASSVGDRAFETQYF. This chain links TRBV10-1 with TRBJ2-5; 9 bases match TRBD1. Germline V lookup: CDR1 WNHNN, CDR2 SYGVQD (reference sequence). The CDR3 runs to 15 residues. V trimming: 4 bases; J trimming: 5 bases; junction bases outside the gene matches: 8.

This clone was seen a single time. V and J are TRBV11-2 and TRBJ2-1; the match to TRBD2 covers 8 bases. The CDR3 has 17 residues. Per the germline V gene, CDR1 is SGHAT and CDR2 is FQNNGV. The J segment lost 2 bases and the V segment lost 3 bases, leaving 9 bases of the junction unmatched. The CDR3 coding sequence is TGTGCCAGCAGCTTGGGGACTAGTCCATTTCCCTACAATGAGCAGTTCTTC. It yields the protein CASSLGTSPFPYNEQFF.

With regard to this clone: In the same sample, other DNA sequences code for this CDR3. The chain links TRBV7-9 to TRBJ2-7; D is ambiguous. The CDR3 runs 11 residues. Trimming removed 7 bases at V and 1 base at J, with 5 bases between. Germline V gene data show CDR1 as SEHNR and CDR2 as FQNEAQ (reference sequence). The CDR3 DNA sequence: TGTGCCAGCACAGGATCCTACGAGCAGTACTTC. The encoded protein is CASTGSYEQYF.

CDR3 region: CASSRSRVGSLGSYEQYF. Written as DNA, the CDR3 is TGTGCCAGCAGTCGATCCAGGGTGGGGTCCCTTGGCTCCTACGAGCAGTACTTC. This chain joins TRBV2 and TRBJ2-7, with D perhaps TRBD1 (5 bases). CDR1 SNHLY and CDR2 FYNNEI come from the germline V gene. CDR3 size: 18 residues. V was clipped by 5 bases and J by 0 bases, with 23 bases between them.

The chain joins TRBV9 to TRBJ1-3; possibly TRBD1 for D (5 bases). The CDR3 contains 16 residues. V lost 4 bases to trimming and J lost 0 bases, with 14 bases between them. Germline lookup yields CDR1 SGDLS and CDR2 YYNGEE. The CDR3 sequence: CASSPSTGASGNTIYF. CDR3 DNA sequence: TGTGCCAGCAGCCCGTCAACAGGAGCCTCTGGAAACACCATATATTTT.

The chain is built from TRBV6-6 and TRBJ2-7; 7 bases are shared with TRBD1. Looked up from germline, CDR1 is MNHNY and CDR2 is SVGAGI (reference sequence). V was clipped by 6 bases and J by 4 bases; unmatched bases: 9. This CDR3 has 14 residues. CDR3: CASSRTGEGYEQYF. For the CDR3, the DNA is TGTGCCAGCAGCCGCACAGGGGAAGGGTACGAGCAGTACTTC.

The chain is built from TRBV7-8 and TRBJ2-7; TRBD1 matches at 12 bases. The trim removed 3 bases at V and 6 bases at J, leaving 3 bases unmatched. This CDR3 is 14 amino acids long. Per germline, CDR1 SGHVS and CDR2 FQNEAQ. CDR3 protein: CASSFRDRGREQYF. The CDR3 nucleotides are TGTGCCAGCAGCTTCCGGGACAGGGGGCGCGAGCAGTACTTC. The variable domain in full, completed from reference TRBV7-8 and TRBJ2-7, reads GAGVSQSPRYKVAKRGQDVALRCDPISGHVSLFWYQQALGQGPEFLTYFQNEAQLDKSGLPSDRFFAERPEGSVSTLKIQRTQQEDSAVYLCASSFRDRGREQYFGPGTRLTVT.

The J gene is TRBJ1-2, the V gene TRBV28, with D possibly being TRBD1 (6 bases). CDR1 and CDR2 from the germline V gene are MDHEN and SYDVKM. The CDR3 has 14 amino acids. V was trimmed by 5 bases and J by 8 bases, leaving 18 bases between them. CDR3 bases: TGTGCCAGCAGTACGGGCCACAGGGCGTGGGGCTACACCTTC. Translation: CASSTGHRAWGYTF.

The rearrangement joins TRBV5-1 to TRBJ2-7, with a tentative D call TRBD1 (6 bases). The V end was cut by 4 bases, the J end by 0 bases, with 11 bases between. CDR1 and CDR2 (germline): SGHRS, YFSETQ. The CDR3 runs 14 residues. CDR3 DNA sequence: TGCGCCAGCAGCGTACCAGGGGCCTCCTACGAGCAGTACTTC. This encodes CASSVPGASYEQYF. Looking up the rest from reference TRBV5-1 and TRBJ2-7 gives the full variable domain: KAGVTQTPRYLIKTRGQQVTLSCSPISGHRSVSWYQQTPGQGLQFLFEYFSETQRNKGNFPGRFSGRQFSNSRSEMNVSTLELGDSALYLCASSVPGASYEQYFGPGTRLTVT.